A selection of T cell receptor beta chains follows, all from one sample in a study of blood T cell repertoires in COVID-19. This table comes from immunoSEQ multiplex PCR, and its TCRdb copy is limited to in-frame clones, with some not included. The sample contains about 170,000 clones, approximately 92% of which appear only once. The source material was peripheral blood. The receptors originated from a woman in her 50s with acute or convalescent COVID-19. The CDR3 runs from the conserved cysteine through the conserved F or W. D genes are given only for firm matches. The size field is filled for only some rows; it gives once, few, many or a size class.

clone_size,j_call,v_call,d_call,cdr3_nt,cdr3_aa
once,TRBJ1-5,TRBV5-4,NA,TGTGCCAGCAGCTTTCAGGGCCAAAATCAGCCCCAGCATTTT,CASSFQGQNQPQHF
NA,TRBJ1-1,TRBV7-2,TRBD1,TGTGCCAGCAGCTTGGGGACAGAAGAAGCTTTCTTT,CASSLGTEEAFF
NA,TRBJ2-1,TRBV7-9,NA,TGTGCCAGCAAAAGTTGGGGGGATGATGAGCAGTTCTTC,CASKSWGDDEQFF
NA,TRBJ2-5,TRBV29-1,NA,TGCAGCGTTGAAGGCCAGGGGCTACAAGAGACCCAGTACTTC,CSVEGQGLQETQYF
NA,TRBJ2-7,TRBV7-8,NA,TGTGCCAGCAGCTCCCGCCAGGGTGGCTACGAGCAGTACTTC,CASSSRQGGYEQYF
NA,TRBJ2-5,TRBV20-1,NA,TGCAGTTCAGGGTTGGAAGAGACCCAGTACTTC,CSSGLEETQYF
NA,TRBJ2-5,TRBV28,TRBD1,TGTGCCAGCAGTTTGCCGGGACAGGGGGTCCAAGAGACCCAGTACTTC,CASSLPGQGVQETQYF
once,TRBJ1-2,TRBV3-1/TRBV3-2,TRBD1,TGTGCCAGCAGCCATTCCGGGACAGGGAACTACTTC,CASSHSGTGNYF
once,TRBJ1-3,TRBV30,NA,TGTGCCTGGAGTTTCAGTTCTGGAAACACCATATATTTT,CAWSFSSGNTIYF
NA,TRBJ2-2,TRBV7-2,NA,TGTGCCAGCAGCTCCGGGCTCGGGGGGCAGGAGCTGTTTTTT,CASSSGLGGQELFF
once,TRBJ1-5,TRBV16,NA,TGTGCCAGCAGCCAATATTACGGAGATCAGCCCCAGCATTTT,CASSQYYGDQPQHF
NA,TRBJ2-7,TRBV27,NA,TGTGCCAGCAGTTTTAAGGGGTCCTACGAGCAGTACTTC,CASSFKGSYEQYF
NA,TRBJ2-1,TRBV7-2,TRBD2,TGTGCCAGCCGAACTAGCGTCACCTACAATGAGCAGTTCTTC,CASRTSVTYNEQFF
NA,TRBJ1-2,TRBV5-6,NA,TGTGCCAGCAGCTTAACAGGGAGAGCTAACTATGGCTACACCTTC,CASSLTGRANYGYTF
NA,TRBJ2-7,TRBV19,TRBD2,TGTGCCAGTAGTACAATACTAGCGGGAGGCTCCGAGCAGTACTTC,CASSTILAGGSEQYF
NA,TRBJ2-3,TRBV7-2,TRBD2,TGTGCCAGCAGCCGGACTAGCGGTTACACAGATACGCAGTATTTT,CASSRTSGYTDTQYF
few,TRBJ1-1,TRBV5-1,TRBD1,TGCGCCAGCAGCCCACAGACAGGGCGGGCTGAAGCTTTCTTT,CASSPQTGRAEAFF
NA,TRBJ2-7,TRBV7-8,TRBD1,TGTGCCAGCAGCATACCCCTGGGTCGTCCCGGACAGGGCGCCTACGAGCAGTACTTC,CASSIPLGRPGQGAYEQYF
NA,TRBJ2-7,TRBV7-2,TRBD2,TGTGCCAGCAGCTTGTTAGCGGGGCACTACGAGCAGTACTTC,CASSLLAGHYEQYF
NA,TRBJ2-1,TRBV5-4,TRBD1,TGTGCCAGCAGCCAACCCCCCGGACAGGGGGAGGTGGGTAATGAGCAGTTCTTC,CASSQPPGQGEVGNEQFF
NA,TRBJ2-3,TRBV6-5,TRBD2,TGTGCCAGCAGTTACGGGACTAGCGGGAGCACAGATACGCAGTATTTT,CASSYGTSGSTDTQYF
NA,TRBJ2-1,TRBV7-3,TRBD2,TGTGCCAGCAGCGCGGGACTAGCGGGAGGAAACGTGCAGTTCTTC,CASSAGLAGGNVQFF
NA,TRBJ2-2,TRBV7-9,TRBD1,TGTGCCAGCAGCTTAGCCCTGACCGATTACAGGGGCAACACCGGGGAGCTGTTTTTT,CASSLALTDYRGNTGELFF
NA,TRBJ1-3,TRBV28,NA,TGTGCCAGCAGTTTATCAGTACAGGCTGGAAACACCATATATTTT,CASSLSVQAGNTIYF
NA,TRBJ2-3,TRBV7-3,TRBD2,TGTGCCAGCAGCTTATATGGAGCGGGAGGTGCAGATACGCAGTATTTT,CASSLYGAGGADTQYF
once,TRBJ2-1,TRBV24-1,TRBD2,TGTGCCACGAAACCGGTGACTAGCGAGATGAGCTCCTACAATGAGCAGTTCTTC,CATKPVTSEMSSYNEQFF
NA,TRBJ1-4,TRBV10-2,NA,TGCGCCAGCAGTGAAATGGGGGAGGGGGATAATGAAAAACTGTTTTTT,CASSEMGEGDNEKLFF
few,TRBJ1-2,TRBV4-3,TRBD1,TGCGCCAGCAGCCAGCCGGGACAGGACTATGGCTACACCTTC,CASSQPGQDYGYTF
NA,TRBJ2-7,TRBV29-1,NA,TGCAGCGTTGAAGGCCAGGGAACCTCCTACGAGCAGTACTTC,CSVEGQGTSYEQYF
NA,TRBJ2-4,TRBV28,NA,TGTGCCAGCTCTGGGCTAGCCAAAAACATTCAGTACTTC,CASSGLAKNIQYF
NA,TRBJ2-7,TRBV12-5,NA,TGTGCTAGTGGTTTCCCCGGCGGGACTGGCTCCTACGAGCAGTACTTC,CASGFPGGTGSYEQYF
NA,TRBJ1-6,TRBV14,NA,TGTGCCAGCAGCCTTAACATTGCCTCACCCCTCCACTTT,CASSLNIASPLHF
NA,TRBJ2-7,TRBV11-2,NA,TGTGCCAGCAGCGGACAGCTGATCTCCTACGAGCAGTACTTC,CASSGQLISYEQYF
NA,TRBJ1-6,TRBV3-1/TRBV3-2,NA,TGTGCCAGCAGCGTCCGGGATTATAATTCACCCCTCCACTTT,CASSVRDYNSPLHF
NA,TRBJ2-1,TRBV28,TRBD2,TGTGCCAGCAGTCGACGACTAGCGGTCTACAATGAGCAGTTCTTC,CASSRRLAVYNEQFF
NA,TRBJ1-2,TRBV5-4,NA,TGTGCCAGCAGCCAAATAAAGGACGCGGGTGGCAACTATGGCTACACCTTC,CASSQIKDAGGNYGYTF
NA,TRBJ2-5,TRBV2,NA,TGTGCCACAAAAAGAGAGGTGGGCCAGTACTTC,CATKREVGQYF
NA,TRBJ2-7,TRBV2,NA,TGTGCCAGCAGTGAGGGACAAACCTACGAGCAGTACTTC,CASSEGQTYEQYF
NA,TRBJ1-2,TRBV11-2,NA,TGTGCCAGCAGCTTAAAAATCCAAGTCCCTATCACCTTC,CASSLKIQVPITF
NA,TRBJ2-7,TRBV28,TRBD1,TGTGCCAGCAGCCCGACAGGGGGCTACGAGCAGTACTTC,CASSPTGGYEQYF
NA,TRBJ1-2,TRBV6-6,NA,TGTGCCAGCAGTCCTTATCTGGGGGCAGACTATGGCTACACCTTC,CASSPYLGADYGYTF
NA,TRBJ2-2,TRBV28,NA,TGTGCCACCCAAAGGGGGGGCACCGGGGAGCTGTTTTTT,CATQRGGTGELFF
once,TRBJ1-2,TRBV2,TRBD1,TGTGCCAGCAGCGCAGGGGGCAACTATGGCTACACCTTC,CASSAGGNYGYTF
NA,TRBJ1-5,TRBV6-1,NA,TGTGCCAGCAGTGAAGCTCCCGGTACCTATAGCAATCAGCCCCAGCATTTT,CASSEAPGTYSNQPQHF
few,TRBJ1-6,TRBV9,NA,TGTGCCAGCAGCGAAGGACCATGGGGGGGGGACTCCTATAATTCACCCCTCCACTTT,CASSEGPWGGDSYNSPLHF
NA,TRBJ1-5,TRBV19,TRBD1,TGTGCCAGTAGTAATCAAATACAGGGGCGCAATCAGCCCCAGCATTTT,CASSNQIQGRNQPQHF
NA,TRBJ1-1,TRBV5-1,TRBD1,TGCGCCAGCAGCTTGGACGGACAGGGGAACACTGAAGCTTTCTTT,CASSLDGQGNTEAFF
NA,TRBJ1-4,TRBV7-2,NA,TGTGCCAGCAGCTTAGTCGGGGACTCTAATGAAAAACTGTTTTTT,CASSLVGDSNEKLFF
NA,TRBJ1-4,TRBV7-8,NA,TGTGCCAGCAGACGGTACAGGGACAAGCGAGAAAAACTGTTTTTT,CASRRYRDKREKLFF
NA,TRBJ2-7,TRBV19,NA,TGTGCCAGTAGCCCTAGGCGGGGAGAGCAGTACTTC,CASSPRRGEQYF
NA,TRBJ2-6,TRBV2,TRBD1,TGTGCCAGCACCAGAGGGCAGGGGGCTCTTTTGTCTGGGGCCAACGTCCTGACTTTC,CASTRGQGALLSGANVLTF
NA,TRBJ1-5,TRBV3-1/TRBV3-2,TRBD1,TGTGCCAGCAGCTCCGGGACAGGGGCCCATCAGCCCCAGCATTTT,CASSSGTGAHQPQHF
NA,TRBJ2-1,TRBV2,TRBD2,TGTGCCAGCAGTGGAACCTCAGCGGGAGGGCACAATGAGCAGTTCTTC,CASSGTSAGGHNEQFF